The next 29 T cell receptor beta chains were all read from a single sample in a study of blood T cells in healthy people across ages. Using a J-beta primer mix together with a sample-barcoded 5' primer, a second PCR was run for about 6 to 11 cycles. TCRdb redid the calling of the 5' RACE reads with MiXCR, one entry per CDR3 protein. The sample has 780,000 or so distinct CDR3 sequences, 56% seen once. Sequencing input: blood. The receptors originated from a man aged 35 to 55 in good health.

The V call is TRBV4-3, the J call TRBJ2-1; D is possibly TRBD2 (6 bases). The V end was cut by 0 bases, the J end by 6 bases, with 9 bases between. Germline CDR1 reads LGHNA; CDR2 reads YSLEER. This CDR3 contains 14 residues. The CDR3 protein is CASSQDVAVNEQFF. DNA for the CDR3: TGCGCCAGCAGCCAAGACGTAGCGGTCAATGAGCAGTTCTTC.

The gene calls are TRBV10-3 and TRBJ2-5; 9 bases map to TRBD1. Germline CDR1 reads ENHRY; CDR2 reads SYGVKD. V shed 7 bases and J 5 bases; nucleotides not matched to a gene: 8. The CDR3 totals 14 residues. The CDR3 is CAINTQGAGETQYF. In nucleotides, the CDR3 is TGTGCCATCAACACACAGGGGGCTGGGGAGACCCAGTACTTC.

J is TRBJ2-3 and V is TRBV29-1, with a tentative D call TRBD1 (5 bases). CDR3 length: 13 residues. Trimming shortened V by 4 bases and J by 5 bases, and 13 bases separated the two germline ends. Germline V lookup: CDR1 SQVTM, CDR2 ANQGSEA. CDR3 residues: CSVGAGRIDTQYF. CDR3 bases: TGCAGCGTTGGGGCAGGGCGCATAGATACGCAGTATTTT.

The chain couples TRBV10-3 to TRBJ2-5; maybe TRBD2 (5 bases). The end of the DNA fits TRBJ2-7 better, so the J call may be wrong. This CDR3 is 12 amino acids long. Germline CDR1 ENHRY, CDR2 SYGVKD. The CDR3 DNA reads TGTGCCATCAGTGCACTAGGTCGCGAGCAGTACTTC. Residues: CAISALGREQYF.

J is TRBJ2-7 and V is TRBV5-1; a weak D match, TRBD2 (6 bases). V dropped 0 bases and J dropped 9 bases, with 19 bases sitting between them. The CDR3 consists of 15 residues. CDR1 and CDR2 from the germline V gene are SGHRS and YFSETQ. CDR3 nucleotide sequence: TGCGCCAGCAGCTTGGAGGCAGGGAGGCAAGACGGGCAGTACTTC. Its protein is CASSLEAGRQDGQYF.

V and J are TRBV3-1 and TRBJ2-1, with D unclear. V dropped 0 bases and J dropped 0 bases, with 6 bases sitting between them. This CDR3 is 15 amino acids long. Germline loops: CDR1 LGHDT, CDR2 YNNKEL (reference sequence). For the CDR3, the DNA is TGTGCCAGCAGCCAAGATACCCACTCCTACAATGAGCAGTTCTTC. It codes for CASSQDTHSYNEQFF.

This chain connects TRBV21-1 to TRBJ2-3; TRBD1, the table's D call, was not compared with the DNA. TRBV21-1 corresponds to a pseudogene. The CDR3 sequence is 18 residues long. CDR3 amino acids: CASSKGPRTEPRMDTQYF. The DNA for the CDR3 is TGTGCCAGCAGCAAAGGTCCACGGACAGAGCCTAGAATGGATACGCAGTATTTT.

This clonotype was recorded once. This CDR3 reads CASRDRGDTEAFF. The CDR3 nucleotides are TGTGCCAGCAGAGACAGGGGGGACACTGAAGCTTTCTTT. The chain recombines TRBV6-6 with TRBJ1-1, with 9 positions matching TRBD1. The CDR3 contains 13 residues. CDR1 and CDR2 (germline): MNHNY, SVGAGI (reference sequence). After removal of 6 bases from V and 3 bases from J, the junction contained 2 bases not matched to a gene.

The rearrangement links TRBV7-9 to TRBJ2-5; 12 positions agree with TRBD2. The V and J ends lost 4 bases and 5 bases, in that order; junction bases with no gene match: 5. Germline lookup yields CDR1 SEHNR and CDR2 FQNEAQ (reference sequence). The CDR3 extends over 15 amino acids. CDR3 nucleotide sequence: TGTGCCAGCAGCTCCCTCCTAGCGGGAGGGGAGACCCAGTACTTC. As protein: CASSSLLAGGETQYF.

This clonotype was observed once. The chain carries TRBV6-1 and TRBJ1-2; D might be TRBD1 (6 bases). Germline V gene sequence: CDR1 MNHNS, CDR2 SASEGT. The CDR3 is 15 residues long. V gave up 2 bases and J gave up 0 bases, with 10 bases separating them. CDR3 amino acids: CASSERGGANYGYTF. The CDR3 coding sequence is TGTGCCAGCAGTGAAAGGGGGGGCGCTAACTATGGCTACACCTTC.

The CDR3 DNA reads TGTGCCAGCAGCACTTTCGACAGGGGGGGTAGTGAGCAGTACTTC. It codes for CASSTFDRGGSEQYF. V usage is TRBV11-3 and J usage is TRBJ2-7; the match to TRBD1 covers 9 bases. The CDR3 loop spans 15 amino acids. Per the germline V gene, CDR1 is SGHNT and CDR2 is YENEEA. J lost 7 bases, V lost 5 bases, and 12 bases had no gene match.

This clonotype was counted between two and nine times. CDR3 sequence reads: CASREPGQGADTQYF. The CDR3 DNA follows: TGTGCCAGCAGGGAACCGGGACAGGGGGCCGATACGCAGTATTTT. The V and J genes are TRBV9 and TRBJ2-3; 12 bases fit TRBD1. Germline-derived CDR1 and CDR2 are SGDLS and YYNGEE. The CDR3 is 15 residues long. V shed 5 bases and J 6 bases; nucleotides not matched to a gene: 7.

This clonotype appeared a single time. The chain joins TRBV20-1 to TRBJ2-1, with D tentatively TRBD2 (5 bases). The V gene lost 2 bases and the J gene lost 6 bases, with 11 bases spanning the gap. This CDR3 comprises 13 residues. Germline CDR1 and CDR2: DFQATT and SNEGSKA (reference sequence). The DNA for the CDR3 is TGCAGTGCTAGACTAAGCGGCCGCAATGAGCAGTTCTTC. Amino acid sequence: CSARLSGRNEQFF.

The chain joins TRBV2 to TRBJ2-3, with a possible D match to TRBD1 (5 bases). V was cut by 7 bases and J by 5 bases, with 16 bases left in between. Germline assignment: CDR1 SNHLY and CDR2 FYNNEI. The CDR3 sequence is 14 residues long. The CDR3 coding sequence is TGTGCCAGCAAGGGGAATGAATTGGGAGATACGCAGTATTTT. Protein product: CASKGNELGDTQYF.

This clonotype was found a few times. This chain joins TRBV18 and TRBJ2-6; no definite D call. The V gene's germline CDR1 is KGHSH and CDR2 LQKENI. The CDR3 length is 17 residues. Trimming cost V 0 bases and J 6 bases, with 15 bases left between them. CDR3 sequence: CASSPPIISSMANVLTF. CDR3 sequence (DNA): TGTGCCAGCTCACCACCCATCATTTCCAGTATGGCCAACGTCCTGACTTTC.

This sequence joins TRBV5-1 and TRBJ2-3, with 7 bases lining up with TRBD1. V was pared by 3 bases and J by 0 bases, with 4 bases of the junction left unmatched. CDR3 length: 15 residues. Per germline, CDR1 SGHRS and CDR2 YFSETQ. The CDR3 sequence is CASSSGTVSTDTQYF. CDR3 DNA: TGCGCCAGCAGCTCCGGGACAGTTAGCACAGATACGCAGTATTTT.

The rearrangement joins TRBV5-1 to TRBJ1-1; 8 positions agree with TRBD1. The CDR3 extends over 13 amino acids. Losses at the gene ends were 4 bases for V and 8 bases for J; bases not matched to a gene: 7. CDR1 and CDR2 (germline): SGHRS, YFSETQ. Here the CDR3 reads CASSVDRGSEAFF. CDR3 nucleotides: TGCGCCAGCAGCGTCGACAGGGGATCCGAAGCTTTCTTT.

The V call is TRBV12-3 or TRBV12-4, the J call TRBJ2-5; TRBD2 matches at 8 bases. After removal of 5 bases from V and 7 bases from J, the junction contained 6 bases not matched to a gene. This CDR3 spans 13 amino acids. DNA of the CDR3: TGTGCCAGCAGTCCTAACAGCGGGGGGACCCAGTACTTC. Translating it yields CASSPNSGGTQYF.

This chain joins TRBV4-2 and TRBJ1-5; D is possibly TRBD1 (5 bases). Germline CDR1 is LGHNA and CDR2 is YNFKEQ. V was clipped by 5 bases and J by 1 base, with 12 bases between them. This CDR3 is 15 amino acids long. The CDR3 region is CASSTGTDSNQPQHF. Here the CDR3 DNA reads TGTGCCAGCAGCACGGGGACGGACAGCAATCAGCCCCAGCATTTT.

The V gene is TRBV10-3, the J gene TRBJ2-1, with 11 bases identical to TRBD1. Trimming removed 7 bases from V and 7 bases from J; junction bases left unmatched: 6. CDR3 length equals 14 residues. The germline CDR1 and CDR2 sequences are ENHRY and SYGVKD. CDR3 bases: TGTGCCATCACCGGACAGGGGGCGCGTAATGAGCAGTTCTTC. Its translation: CAITGQGARNEQFF.

This chain uses TRBV9 with TRBJ2-5; D not certain. Germline V CDR1 and CDR2: SGDLS, YYNGEE. The CDR3 has 17 amino acids. V dropped 1 base and J dropped 0 bases, with 16 bases sitting between them. As DNA, the CDR3 is TGTGCCAGCAGCGTAACCCCCGGCAGAACGTACCAAGAGACCCAGTACTTC. Translating it yields CASSVTPGRTYQETQYF.

This chain joins TRBV11-3 and TRBJ2-3, with unresolved D. Trimming left V 5 bases short and J 6 bases short, with 9 bases between. CDR1 is SGHNT and CDR2 is YENEEA in the germline V gene. The CDR3 contains 12 residues. The CDR3 loop reads CASSGVDDTQYF. The DNA of the CDR3 is TGTGCCAGCAGCGGGGTTGACGATACGCAGTATTTT.

Many counts were recorded for this clonotype. The chain is built from TRBV7-2 and TRBJ2-5; TRBD1 or TRBD2 may be the D gene (5 bases each). Germline CDR1 SGHTA, CDR2 FQGNSA. The CDR3 is 14 amino acids. Trimming removed 3 bases at V and 1 base at J, with 9 bases between. CDR3 loop: CASSFGGSQETQYF. CDR3 DNA sequence: TGTGCCAGCAGCTTTGGGGGATCCCAAGAGACCCAGTACTTC.

This clonotype came up a few times. The rearrangement links TRBV20-1 to TRBJ2-7; TRBD2 matches at 16 bases. Germline V gene lookup returns CDR1 DFQATT and CDR2 SNEGSKA (reference sequence). Trimming cost V 0 bases and J 3 bases; bases outside gene matches: 8. CDR3 length equals 18 residues. CDR3: CSARDPGTSGRASYEQYF. The DNA for the CDR3 is TGCAGTGCTAGAGATCCCGGGACTAGCGGGAGGGCCAGCTACGAGCAGTACTTC.

The V gene is TRBV7-2, the J gene TRBJ1-1, with TRBD1 matching 8 bases. V lost 5 bases, J lost 0 bases, and 11 bases stayed unmatched. CDR1 and CDR2 from the germline V gene are SGHTA and FQGNSA. The CDR3 covers 17 residues. CDR3 amino acids: CASSRLGTGRLNTEAFF. The CDR3 DNA follows: TGTGCCAGCAGCCGGCTTGGGACAGGAAGATTGAACACTGAAGCTTTCTTT.

V gene TRBV24-1 combines with J gene TRBJ2-5; tentatively, D is TRBD1 or TRBD2 (5 bases each). CDR1 is KGHDR and CDR2 is SFDVKD in the germline V gene. V lost 3 bases and J lost 2, with 18 bases in between. The CDR3 totals 17 residues. For the CDR3, the DNA is TGTGCCACCAGTGATCCCCGTCCCGGGACGGTGCAAGAGACCCAGTACTTC. It specifies CATSDPRPGTVQETQYF.

V gene TRBV7-9 combines with J gene TRBJ2-7, with D perhaps matching TRBD2 (5 bases). Trimming took off 6 bases at V and 0 bases at J, with 15 bases between the two ends. The CDR3 sequence is 15 residues long. CDR1 is SEHNR and CDR2 is FQNEAQ in the germline V gene (reference sequence). CDR3 sequence reads: CASRPTRGNSYEQYF. As DNA, the CDR3 is TGTGCCAGCAGACCCACCCGAGGGAACTCCTACGAGCAGTACTTC.

This chain links TRBV28 with TRBJ2-1; 10 bases agree with TRBD2. The DNA end is more similar to TRBJ2-7, so the J call may be wrong. The V gene's germline CDR1 is MDHEN and CDR2 SYDVKM. The CDR3 is 16 amino acids. CDR3 residues: CASSLVGLAVYNEQYF. The CDR3 bases are TGTGCCAGCAGTTTGGTCGGACTAGCGGTCTACAATGAGCAGTACTTC.

In the case of this clonotype: Germline is not matched at one junction end, which may reflect a read error. J is TRBJ2-3 and V is TRBV14, with TRBD1 identical over 9 bases. This CDR3 has 16 amino acids. Germline-derived CDR1 and CDR2 are SGHDN and FVKESK. CDR3 in DNA: TGTGCCAGCAGTAACTACAGGGGGCAAAGCACAGGTACGCAGTATTTT. Its protein product is CASSNYRGQSTGTQYF. Variable domain in full (rest from reference TRBV14 and TRBJ2-3): EAGVTQFPSHSVIEKGQTVTLRCDPISGHDNLYWYRRVMGKEIKFLLHFVKESKQDESGMPNNRFLAERTGGTYSTLKVQPAELEDSGVYFCASSNYRGQSTGTQYFGPGTRLTVL.